Below, 12 T cell receptor beta chains from the same sample are listed, as sequenced in a study of naive and memory T cell subsets. An equimolar mix of two oligonucleotides served as the beta constant-region primer for TRBC1 and TRBC2. Nested alpha and beta constant-region primers with the SP2 primer drove four PCR rounds on ligated cDNA. TCRdb reprocessed the UMI-ligation and nested PCR reads via MiXCR and lists one record per CDR3 protein. The sample holds 100,000 to 150,000 distinct CDR3 sequences, approximately 37% seen once. What was sequenced was central memory CD4+ T cells from blood. The source is a human donor in good health.

This clonotype appeared a single time. This chain links TRBV15 with TRBJ2-7; 11 bases line up with TRBD2. This CDR3 spans 17 amino acids. CDR1 is LNHNV, CDR2 YYDKDF, per germline (reference sequence). J was trimmed by 0 bases and V by 2 bases; bases with no gene match: 6. CDR3 DNA: TGTGCCACCAGCAGACAACCGGGACTAGCGGTCTCCTACGAGCAGTACTTC. Its translation is CATSRQPGLAVSYEQYF.

There are many counts of this clonotype. The chain links TRBV27 to TRBJ2-1; 11 nucleotides match TRBD2. This CDR3 spans 14 amino acids. V lost 6 bases, J lost 9 bases, and 7 bases stayed unmatched. Germline V gene data show CDR1 as MNHEY and CDR2 as SMNVEV (reference sequence). Here the CDR3 DNA reads TGTGCCAGCAGACGCGTAGCGGGAGGGGTTGAGCAGTTCTTC. Protein product: CASRRVAGGVEQFF.

This clonotype came up a few times. Here the CDR3 reads CASTRGWDAHYEQYF. In nucleotides, the CDR3 is TGTGCCAGCACCCGTGGTTGGGACGCCCACTACGAGCAGTACTTC. The gene calls are TRBV2 and TRBJ2-7; D might be TRBD1 or TRBD2, each matching 5 bases. The germline V gene has CDR1 SNHLY and CDR2 FYNNEI. The CDR3 is 15 residues long. Trimming took 7 bases from V and 3 from J, leaving 19 bases between them.

The J gene is TRBJ1-3, the V gene TRBV28, with 7 bases aligning to TRBD1. CDR3 length equals 16 residues. The J segment lost 4 bases and the V segment lost 1 base, leaving 7 bases of the junction unmatched. The V gene's germline CDR1 is MDHEN and CDR2 SYDVKM. The CDR3 sequence is CASSLSQWTGGNTIYF. CDR3 sequence (DNA): TGTGCCAGCAGTTTATCCCAGTGGACAGGAGGAAACACCATATATTTT.

The chain is built from TRBV5-1 and TRBJ1-1, with D perhaps TRBD1 (5 bases). CDR1 is SGHRS and CDR2 is YFSETQ in the germline V gene. The CDR3 contains 17 residues. V was shortened by 1 base and J by 1 base, with 17 bases between the two germline ends. The CDR3 is CASSLSSFRGGNTEAFF. The CDR3 nucleotides read TGCGCCAGCAGCTTGAGTTCGTTTCGGGGGGGGAACACTGAAGCTTTCTTT. Variable domain in full (rest from reference TRBV5-1 and TRBJ1-1): KAGVTQTPRYLIKTRGQQVTLSCSPISGHRSVSWYQQTPGQGLQFLFEYFSETQRNKGNFPGRFSGRQFSNSRSEMNVSTLELGDSALYLCASSLSSFRGGNTEAFFGQGTRLTVV.

This chain links TRBV12-3 or TRBV12-4 with TRBJ2-1; 10 bases align to TRBD2. The CDR3 runs 18 residues. With V trimmed by 1 base and J by 7 bases, 13 bases remained unmatched. For the CDR3, the DNA is TGTGCCAGCAGTTTAGGCCTTTCTCTAGCGGGAGTCGAAAATGAGCAGTTCTTC. Translated: CASSLGLSLAGVENEQFF.

The table lists this clonotype with a few counts. The chain combines TRBV3-1 with TRBJ2-5; D is ambiguous. V was trimmed by 0 bases and J by 6 bases, leaving 8 bases between them. The germline gives CDR1 LGHDT, CDR2 YNNKEL (reference sequence). This CDR3 spans 13 amino acids. This CDR3 reads CASSQEFQQTQYF. CDR3 bases: TGTGCCAGCAGCCAAGAGTTTCAGCAGACCCAGTACTTC.

This clonotype has a single count. This sequence joins TRBV9 and TRBJ2-1; 7 bases fit TRBD2. The CDR3 consists of 16 residues. Germline V gene lookup returns CDR1 SGDLS and CDR2 YYNGEE. Trimming at V came to 4 bases and at J to 5 bases, leaving 12 bases not matched to a gene. Written as DNA, the CDR3 is TGTGCCAGCAGCCCAACCGGGACTAACGGTAACAATGAGCAGTTCTTC. It codes for CASSPTGTNGNNEQFF.

This chain uses TRBV15 with TRBJ1-5; 8 bases map to TRBD1. The germline gives CDR1 LNHNV, CDR2 YYDKDF (reference sequence). CDR3 length equals 14 residues. After removal of 3 bases from V and 4 bases from J, the junction contained 2 bases not matched to a gene. This chain's CDR3 is CATSSGQGNQPQHF. The CDR3, as DNA: TGTGCCACCAGCAGCGGACAGGGAAATCAGCCCCAGCATTTT.

This clonotype was detected many times. The CDR3 here is CATSSKDRHTDTQYF. CDR3 bases: TGTGCCACCAGCTCAAAAGACAGACACACAGATACGCAGTATTTT. The V call is TRBV24-1, the J call TRBJ2-3, with a tentative D call TRBD1 (5 bases). V was cut by 7 bases and J by 2 bases, with 15 bases left in between. The CDR3 has 15 residues. The germline gives CDR1 KGHDR, CDR2 SFDVKD.

V usage is TRBV9 and J usage is TRBJ2-1; 15 bases agree with TRBD2. Unmatched junction bases numbered 10, after V lost 0 bases and J lost 6 bases. Germline values: CDR1 SGDLS, CDR2 YYNGEE. The CDR3 sequence is 19 residues long. The CDR3 nucleotides read TGTGCCAGCAGCGTAGCTGCCGGACTAGCGGGAGGGAAATTCAATGAGCAGTTCTTC. Translating it yields CASSVAAGLAGGKFNEQFF.

This clonotype showed up just a few times. CDR3 region: CASSTRGQGVVEQFF. The CDR3 nucleotides are TGTGCCAGCAGTACCCGGGGACAGGGGGTCGTTGAGCAGTTCTTC. V and J are TRBV28 and TRBJ2-1; 11 bases map to TRBD1. This CDR3 is built from 15 residues. Trimming cost V 5 bases and J 9 bases; bases outside gene matches: 9. The V gene's germline CDR1 is MDHEN and CDR2 SYDVKM.